This T cell receptor beta chain was captured in a study of blood T cell repertoires in COVID-19. Study-wide background: Italy, Spain and the United States were the sources of the convalescent and acute COVID-19 samples. T cells, B-cell-depleted T cells, or PBMCs supplied cDNA or gDNA.

Original data processing: How many nucleated cells were present was estimated from reference gene primer amplification. Only in-frame clones appear in the TCRdb table, and some are missing; sequencing was by immunoSEQ multiplex PCR. V and J calls and clone size are copied from that table; D and trimming were computed from the DNA. The data hold 150,000 to 200,000 clones, with about 91% observed a single time. Sequencing was done on a sample of peripheral blood. The sequence was collected from a woman aged 45-65 years with acute or convalescent COVID-19.

This CDR3 is CASSSQVGGRYEQYF. CDR3 DNA: TGCGCCAGCAGCTCTCAGGTCGGGGGGCGCTACGAGCAGTACTTC. The chain combines TRBV5-1 with TRBJ2-7, with D possibly TRBD2 on 7 matching bases. Per germline, CDR1 SGHRS and CDR2 YFSETQ. The germline V and J ends were trimmed by 3 bases and 3 bases, with 16 bases remaining between them. CDR3 length: 15 amino acids.